This T cell receptor beta chain was sequenced for a study of blood T cell repertoires in COVID-19. Study-level background: Spain, Italy and the United States supplied samples that represented acute and convalescent COVID-19. T cells, B-cell-depleted T cells, or PBMCs provided the cDNA or gDNA that served as material.

In the authors' methods: By means of reference gene primer amplification, nucleated cell counts were estimated. Using immunoSEQ multiplex PCR, the repertoire was profiled, and TCRdb retains in-frame clones only, with some absent. From that table come the V and J calls and clone size; the DNA was used to work out D and trimming. The sample consists of about 37,000 clones, about 80% of them appearing once. The CDR3 is 15 residues long. The germline V gene has CDR1 LGHNA and CDR2 YNFKEQ. Between the trimmed V and J ends, which lost 4 bases and 4 bases, there was a span of 16 bases. Sequenced sample: peripheral blood. The receptor was derived from a woman between 70 and 85 years old with acute or convalescent COVID-19. The chain employs TRBV4-2 and TRBJ1-1; possibly TRBD1 for D (6 bases). This chain's CDR3 is CASSPGAGQSTEAFF. Written as DNA, the CDR3 is TGTGCCAGCAGCCCTGGGGCCGGACAGTCCACTGAAGCTTTCTTT.